These T cell receptor beta chains were read from a single sample in a study of cytomegalovirus exposure and HLA in healthy donors. Profiled with immunoSEQ multiplex PCR; TCRdb holds only in-frame clones, not every one. The table has approximately 210,000 clones, around 86% seen once. The sequencing input was PBMCs. These receptors all come from a woman between 18 and 29 years old in good health and CMV-seronegative. Each CDR3 is given with its conserved first and last residue. D genes are given only for firm matches. Expanded clones get a size class; other rows say once, few or many, or leave the size out.

V: TRBV5-6; D: .; size: .; J: TRBJ2-7; DNA: TGTGCCAGCAGCTTGGATCAGGGCCCCTACGAGCAGTACTTC; CDR3: CASSLDQGPYEQYF
V: TRBV19; D: .; size: .; J: TRBJ1-5; DNA: TGTGCCACCTCCGGGGGTCAGGTATACAGCAATCAGCCCCAGCATTTT; CDR3: CATSGGQVYSNQPQHF
V: TRBV10-1; D: .; size: once; J: TRBJ2-3; DNA: TGCGCCAGCAGTTCCGGCACTCCACTAGGCACAGATACGCAGTATTTT; CDR3: CASSSGTPLGTDTQYF
V: TRBV30; D: TRBD1; size: few; J: TRBJ1-5; DNA: TGTGCCTGGAGGAGTGGACAGGCCGATCAGCCCCAGCATTTT; CDR3: CAWRSGQADQPQHF
V: TRBV6-5; D: .; size: .; J: TRBJ2-1; DNA: TGTGCCAGCAGTCGGAGGGACAGAAACTACAATGAGCAGTTCTTC; CDR3: CASSRRDRNYNEQFF
V: TRBV25-1; D: .; size: .; J: TRBJ1-2; DNA: TGTGCCAGCGCCTTGGAGGGGACCTATGGCTACACCTTC; CDR3: CASALEGTYGYTF
V: TRBV21-1; D: .; size: .; J: TRBJ2-7; DNA: TGTGCCAGCAGCAAACACAGGGACAGCGAGCAGTACTTC; CDR3: CASSKHRDSEQYF
V: TRBV6-1; D: TRBD1; size: .; J: TRBJ2-7; DNA: TGTGCCAGCAGTGGCCGGGACAGGGGTTCCTACGAGCAGTACTTC; CDR3: CASSGRDRGSYEQYF
V: TRBV7-2; D: .; size: .; J: TRBJ1-2; DNA: TGTGCCAGCAGCTTAGCGAAGGCAGGGTCGAACTATGGCTACACCTTC; CDR3: CASSLAKAGSNYGYTF
V: TRBV4-1; D: .; size: .; J: TRBJ2-1; DNA: TGCGCCAGCAGCCATATCACACCGGAGGGTCCCTACAATGAGCAGTTCTTC; CDR3: CASSHITPEGPYNEQFF
V: TRBV2; D: .; size: once; J: TRBJ1-2; DNA: TGTGCCAGCAGCCGACAGTATGGCTACACCTTC; CDR3: CASSRQYGYTF
V: TRBV5-4; D: TRBD2; size: .; J: TRBJ2-7; DNA: TGTGCCAGCAGCTTGGGACTAGCGGGAGAATTAACCGAGCAGTACTTC; CDR3: CASSLGLAGELTEQYF
V: TRBV5-6; D: .; size: .; J: TRBJ2-7; DNA: TGTGCCAGCAGCCCTGGACAGTTCTACGAGCAGTACTTC; CDR3: CASSPGQFYEQYF
V: TRBV4-2; D: TRBD2; size: .; J: TRBJ2-3; DNA: TGTGCCAGCAGCCAAGAGGTGGGGGGGGCAGATACGCAGTATTTT; CDR3: CASSQEVGGADTQYF
V: TRBV18; D: TRBD1; size: .; J: TRBJ1-6; DNA: TGTGCCAGCTCACCACAACAGGGGCCACTAAATTCACCCCTCCACTTT; CDR3: CASSPQQGPLNSPLHF
V: TRBV6-1; D: .; size: .; J: TRBJ1-5; DNA: TGTGCCAGCAGTGAACAGAACAGGGCGAATCAGCCCCAGCATTTT; CDR3: CASSEQNRANQPQHF
V: TRBV7-8; D: TRBD1; size: once; J: TRBJ2-7; DNA: TGTGCCAGTCGGCGTAGGGGGCGGTTAAGTTACGAGCAGTACTTC; CDR3: CASRRRGRLSYEQYF
V: TRBV6-5; D: .; size: .; J: TRBJ1-5; DNA: TGTGCCAGCAGTTATGGAGCGGCTGGCAATCAGCCCCAGCATTTT; CDR3: CASSYGAAGNQPQHF
V: TRBV12-5; D: TRBD2; size: .; J: TRBJ2-2; DNA: TGTGCTAGTGGTTTGTCGCTAGCGGGGTCCGGGGAGCTGTTTTTT; CDR3: CASGLSLAGSGELFF
V: TRBV9; D: TRBD2; size: .; J: TRBJ2-7; DNA: TGTGCCAGCAGCGTAGCTTCGGGACTAGCGGGAACCTCCTACGAGCAGTACTTC; CDR3: CASSVASGLAGTSYEQYF
V: TRBV18; D: TRBD1; size: .; J: TRBJ1-2; DNA: TGTGCCAGCTCACCACCTAACAGGGGTTATGGCTACACCTTC; CDR3: CASSPPNRGYGYTF
V: TRBV19; D: .; size: .; J: TRBJ2-7; DNA: TGTGCCAGTAGTATTAGCAGGGCCCTCTCCTACGAGCAGTACTTC; CDR3: CASSISRALSYEQYF
V: TRBV5-1; D: TRBD1; size: .; J: TRBJ2-1; DNA: TGCGCCAGCAGCTTGGCCCGACAGGGGCATGAGCAGTTCTTC; CDR3: CASSLARQGHEQFF
V: TRBV5-4; D: .; size: .; J: TRBJ1-5; DNA: TGTGCCAGCAGCTTGGCAGGGGAGGGTCAGCCCCAGCATTTT; CDR3: CASSLAGEGQPQHF
V: TRBV27; D: .; size: .; J: TRBJ2-3; DNA: TGTGCCAGCAGTTTAAATACAGGGTGGGGAGATACGCAGTATTTT; CDR3: CASSLNTGWGDTQYF
V: TRBV19; D: .; size: .; J: TRBJ2-3; DNA: TGTGCCAGTAGTTTTCAGGTTAGCACAGATACGCAGTATTTT; CDR3: CASSFQVSTDTQYF
V: TRBV5-8; D: TRBD1; size: .; J: TRBJ1-5; DNA: TGTGCCAGCAGCTCCCTGGGTTTCGGACAGGCCAGGCCCCAGCATTTT; CDR3: CASSSLGFGQARPQHF
V: TRBV4-1; D: .; size: .; J: TRBJ1-1; DNA: TGCGCCAGCATGAGAGCGCTCATGAACACTGAAGCTTTCTTT; CDR3: CASMRALMNTEAFF
V: TRBV29-1; D: TRBD2; size: .; J: TRBJ2-4; DNA: TGCAGCGCTATACTAGCGGGGGGCGTCGGCAAAAACATTCAGTACTTC; CDR3: CSAILAGGVGKNIQYF
V: TRBV10-1; D: TRBD1; size: .; J: TRBJ2-3; DNA: TGCGCCAGCAGTGAGTCCACAGGGGGCCGCACAGATACGCAGTATTTT; CDR3: CASSESTGGRTDTQYF
V: TRBV12-5; D: .; size: few; J: TRBJ1-1; DNA: TGTGCTAGTGGTTTGGTACCGGAGGTTGCGCCTGAAGCTTTCTTT; CDR3: CASGLVPEVAPEAFF
V: TRBV7-9; D: .; size: .; J: TRBJ1-4; DNA: TGTGCCAGCAGCTTAGTTGGGCTTAATGAAAAACTGTTTTTT; CDR3: CASSLVGLNEKLFF
V: TRBV30; D: .; size: .; J: TRBJ2-5; DNA: TGTGCCTGGAGTGTTCGTGGCGGCCAAGAGACCCAGTACTTC; CDR3: CAWSVRGGQETQYF
V: TRBV14; D: TRBD1; size: .; J: TRBJ2-7; DNA: TGTGCCAGCACACCCGGGACAGGGGCCTACGAGCAGTACTTC; CDR3: CASTPGTGAYEQYF
V: TRBV19; D: .; size: .; J: TRBJ1-2; DNA: TGTGCCAGTAGTATAAAACCCGGGGACTATGGCTACACCTTC; CDR3: CASSIKPGDYGYTF
V: TRBV18; D: .; size: .; J: TRBJ1-2; DNA: TGTGCCAGCTCACCCCCCGGGGAGGTGAACTATGGCTACACCTTC; CDR3: CASSPPGEVNYGYTF
V: TRBV30; D: .; size: .; J: TRBJ2-7; DNA: TGTGCCTGGAGGGAGGGGTTGGTCTACGAGCAGTACTTC; CDR3: CAWREGLVYEQYF
V: TRBV5-5; D: TRBD1; size: .; J: TRBJ1-3; DNA: TGTGCCAGCAGCCTGGACAGGGGAATGAACACCATATATTTT; CDR3: CASSLDRGMNTIYF
V: TRBV2; D: .; size: .; J: TRBJ2-5; DNA: TGTGCCAGCAAGGAGGGGGGGCTTCAAGAGACCCAGTACTTC; CDR3: CASKEGGLQETQYF
V: TRBV7-2; D: TRBD1; size: .; J: TRBJ1-5; DNA: TGTGCCAGCAGCCTAATCACAGGGGGAGGTCAGCCCCAGCATTTT; CDR3: CASSLITGGGQPQHF
V: TRBV10-3; D: .; size: .; J: TRBJ1-2; DNA: TGTGCCATCAGTGAGTCAGAGGGAGGAGGCTATGGCTACACCTTC; CDR3: CAISESEGGGYGYTF
V: TRBV6-1; D: .; size: .; J: TRBJ1-1; DNA: TGTGCCAGCAGTCGGCAGGGGACCACTGAAGCTTTCTTT; CDR3: CASSRQGTTEAFF
V: TRBV6-5; D: TRBD2; size: .; J: TRBJ2-7; DNA: TGTGCCAGCAGTTTGGGGCCCCTAGCGGGAACCTACGAGCAGTACTTC; CDR3: CASSLGPLAGTYEQYF
V: TRBV30; D: .; size: .; J: TRBJ1-3; DNA: TGTGCCTGGAGTGCCGGGTCTGCTGGAAACACCATATATTTT; CDR3: CAWSAGSAGNTIYF
V: TRBV29-1; D: .; size: .; J: TRBJ2-3; DNA: TGCAGCGTTAGGGAGCGGGCCTCAGATACGCAGTATTTT; CDR3: CSVRERASDTQYF
V: TRBV2; D: .; size: few; J: TRBJ1-2; DNA: TGTGCCAGCAGTGAAAACAGTCCTAACTATGGCTACACCTTC; CDR3: CASSENSPNYGYTF
V: TRBV5-6; D: TRBD2; size: .; J: TRBJ2-3; DNA: TGTGCCAGCAGCTTGAGACTAGCGGGAGCGGCAGATACGCAGTATTTT; CDR3: CASSLRLAGAADTQYF
V: TRBV10-3; D: .; size: .; J: TRBJ1-2; DNA: TGTGCCATCAGTGAGTCGGGGCTTTCTTATGGCTACACCTTC; CDR3: CAISESGLSYGYTF
V: TRBV6-5; D: .; size: .; J: TRBJ2-2; DNA: TGTGCCAGCAGCACCCGTAGCGGCACCGGGGAGCTGTTTTTT; CDR3: CASSTRSGTGELFF
V: TRBV5-1; D: TRBD2; size: .; J: TRBJ2-3; DNA: TGCGCCAGCAGCTTGTTCGGGACTAGCGGGGGCACGGCAGATACGCAGTATTTT; CDR3: CASSLFGTSGGTADTQYF
V: TRBV5-1; D: .; size: .; J: TRBJ2-7; DNA: TGCGCCAGCAGCTTGGGCAGAAACTACGAGCAGTACTTC; CDR3: CASSLGRNYEQYF
V: TRBV2; D: .; size: .; J: TRBJ1-5; DNA: TGTGCCAGCCAAGACGGGGTGGGGCAGCCCCAGCATTTT; CDR3: CASQDGVGQPQHF
V: TRBV5-4; D: TRBD1; size: .; J: TRBJ1-1; DNA: TGTGCCAGCAGCCCAAGACAGGGGGGCCGGAACACTGAAGCTTTCTTT; CDR3: CASSPRQGGRNTEAFF